Listed below are T cell receptor beta chains from one sample, sequenced in a study of OX40 agonist ivuxolimab in advanced cancers. Some clones are missing from TCRdb's copy, which holds only in-frame ones; the method was immunoSEQ multiplex PCR. The sample lists roughly 34,000 clones, around nine tenths occurring once. Material: CD4+ or CD8+ T cells sorted from blood, obtained in a trial of the OX40 agonist ivuxolimab. The origin of the receptors is an adult with an advanced solid tumor such as melanoma, head and neck, liver or kidney cancer. CDR3s include the opening cysteine and the closing phenylalanine or tryptophan. The order of the fields is D gene, clone size, V gene, J gene, CDR3 protein, CDR3 DNA. D genes are given only for firm matches. Some rows have no size entry. The others give once, few or many, or a class for an expanded clone.

.	.	TRBV2	TRBJ1-5	CASSPRRNSNQPQHF	TGTGCCAGCAGCCCCCGGAGGAATAGCAATCAGCCCCAGCATTTT
.	.	TRBV5-8	TRBJ1-5	CASSLGAGDMNQPQHF	TGTGCCAGCAGCTTGGGGGCAGGAGATATGAATCAGCCCCAGCATTTT
.	.	TRBV6-1	TRBJ1-1	CASTQLGLLNTEAFF	TGTGCCAGCACTCAGTTGGGACTCCTGAACACTGAAGCTTTCTTT
TRBD1	.	TRBV28	TRBJ1-1	CASRGQGAISEAFF	TGTGCCAGCAGGGGACAGGGGGCGATATCTGAAGCTTTCTTT
.	.	TRBV4-1	TRBJ2-7	CASSQDSLYEQYF	TGCGCCAGCAGCCAAGATTCTCTGTACGAGCAGTACTTC
.	.	TRBV6-5	TRBJ1-1	CASSTRTELNTEAFF	TGTGCCAGCAGTACCCGGACAGAGTTGAACACTGAAGCTTTCTTT
.	once	TRBV9	TRBJ2-3	CASSVGIYTDTQYF	TGTGCCAGCAGCGTAGGGATTTACACAGATACGCAGTATTTT
.	.	TRBV28	TRBJ2-5	CASSFYQETQYF	TGTGCCAGCAGTTTCTACCAAGAGACCCAGTACTTC
TRBD1	once	TRBV5-7	TRBJ2-7	CASSSPGQSYYEQYF	TGTGCCAGCAGCTCCCCGGGACAGAGCTACTACGAGCAGTACTTC
.	.	TRBV6-1	TRBJ2-7	CASSDQASSYEQYF	TGTGCCAGCAGTGACCAGGCATCATCCTACGAGCAGTACTTC
.	once	TRBV2	TRBJ1-4	CASSETGEKLFF	TGTGCCAGCAGTGAGACTGGTGAAAAACTGTTTTTT
.	.	TRBV7-2	TRBJ1-1	CASSATVVLNTEAFF	TGTGCCAGCAGCGCCACGGTTGTCTTGAACACTGAAGCTTTCTTT